This TCR beta chain appears in the sequencing data of a study of cytomegalovirus exposure and HLA in healthy donors. Study details: Unique TCRs from HLA-typed donors, 65 million to 85 million of them, were held in an early data release. General observations from the study: In a later analysis, V- and J-gene trimming of beta chains associated with a DCLRE1C missense variant, replicated independently.

Concerning this clone itself: Its antigen is as yet unknown.

The CDR3 extends over 14 amino acids. V was cut by 3 bases and J by 4 bases, with 12 bases left in between. Germline V CDR1 and CDR2: GTSNPN, SVGIG (reference sequence). The PCR used 60 Vbeta and 13 Jbeta primers. Method: immunoSEQ multiplex PCR; TCRdb's copy keeps in-frame clones and lacks some. The sample contains some 140,000 clones, about 64% of which appear only once. The V gene is TRBV30, the J gene TRBJ1-4, with D perhaps TRBD1 (5 bases). The source is a middle-aged woman in good health and CMV-seronegative. What was sequenced was PBMCs. The CDR3 DNA reads as TGTGCCTGGAGGAAGGGGCTAAGTAATGAAAAACTGTTTTTT. As protein: CAWRKGLSNEKLFF.